The source of this T cell receptor beta chain is a study of chemoradiotherapy in HPV16-positive cancers. Overall study results and limits: HPV-specific T cells were functionally defined from only a couple of HPV16-positive patients. Candidate HPV-specific clones and E7-related TCR motifs grew in tumor during treatment.

CDR3 length: 14 amino acids. The V segment lost 4 bases and the J segment 1 base; nucleotides outside the gene matches: 2. Germline V gene data show CDR1 as SGHRS and CDR2 as YFSETQ. Sequencing used immunoSEQ multiplex PCR; TCRdb keeps in-frame clones, though not all of them. The data show 6,500 or so clones, 85% to 90% seen once. Points on this clone: Its antigen remains unknown.

The TCR originated in a human donor with HPV-associated anogenital cancer. The starting material was tumor tissue, obtained from a patient who underwent chemoradiotherapy. The chain joins TRBV5-1 to TRBJ2-1; 7 nucleotides match TRBD1. CDR3 DNA sequence: TGCGCCAGCAGCCGGGACAGATCCTACAATGAGCAGTTCTTC. This gives the protein CASSRDRSYNEQFF. Variable domain in full (rest from reference TRBV5-1 and TRBJ2-1): KAGVTQTPRYLIKTRGQQVTLSCSPISGHRSVSWYQQTPGQGLQFLFEYFSETQRNKGNFPGRFSGRQFSNSRSEMNVSTLELGDSALYLCASSRDRSYNEQFFGPGTRLTVL.